This T cell receptor beta chain was recorded in a study of cytomegalovirus exposure and HLA in healthy donors. Across the study: An earlier analysis identified more than 90 million unique TCR beta sequences in about 170 million T cells. The early release's HLA-typed donors yielded approximately 85 million unique TCRs.

Concerning this clone itself: Its antigen is undetermined.

Researchers ran the PCR with 60 Vbeta and 13 Jbeta primers. Assay: immunoSEQ multiplex PCR; the TCRdb copy retains only in-frame clones and omits some. This sample's clone table lists 110,000 to 150,000 clones. Study outcomes and limitations: In all likelihood, a cluster of highly shared sequence variants was a sequencing artifact. For most subjects, TCR beta sequences were reported to predict HLA-A and HLA-B alleles with accuracy.

CDR3 length: 15 amino acids. V dropped 1 base and J dropped 2 bases, with 9 bases sitting between them. The germline CDR1 and CDR2 sequences are MGHRA and YSYEKL. The rearrangement links TRBV4-1 to TRBJ1-3; the D gene is possibly TRBD1 (6 bases). The receptor was isolated from a man in his forties or fifties in good health and CMV-seronegative. Sequencing was performed on PBMCs. Here the CDR3 reads CASSQGQVAGNTIYF. In nucleotides, the CDR3 is TGCGCCAGCAGCCAAGGACAGGTCGCTGGAAACACCATATATTTT.